These 25 T cell receptor beta chains originate from one sample sequenced in a study of radiation and T cells in renal cell carcinoma. The data were produced by immunoSEQ multiplex PCR, yet TCRdb's version contains in-frame clones alone and is incomplete. The data hold 19,000 or so clones, with approximately 59% observed a single time. Sample treatment: treatment-naive control, cytoreductive nephrectomy. The source material was tumor tissue, sampled from a patient whose treatment was nephrectomy without radiotherapy. These receptors were obtained from a man between 45 and 60 years old with renal cell carcinoma.

Only one count was recorded for this clone. The chain joins TRBV6-5 to TRBJ2-2; 12 bases align to TRBD2. V dropped 8 bases and J dropped 5; count of bases not matched to a gene: 6. CDR3 length: 15 amino acids. Per the germline V gene, CDR1 is MNHEY and CDR2 is SVGAGI. The CDR3 sequence: CASHRLAGETGELFF. CDR3 bases: TGTGCCAGCCACAGACTAGCGGGAGAGACCGGGGAGCTGTTTTTT.

This clone was picked up a small number of times. The rearrangement uses TRBV5-1 and TRBJ1-1; D is possibly TRBD1 (6 bases). Trimming pared 4 bases from V and 6 bases from J, leaving 10 bases between. The V gene's germline CDR1 is SGHRS and CDR2 YFSETQ. CDR3 length equals 12 residues. In DNA form, the CDR3 reads TGCGCCAGCAGCCTACAGGGCTCTGAAGCTTTCTTT. It yields the protein CASSLQGSEAFF. Filled out from reference TRBV5-1 and TRBJ1-1, the complete variable domain reads KAGVTQTPRYLIKTRGQQVTLSCSPISGHRSVSWYQQTPGQGLQFLFEYFSETQRNKGNFPGRFSGRQFSNSRSEMNVSTLELGDSALYLCASSLQGSEAFFGQGTRLTVV.

This sequence joins TRBV2 and TRBJ2-1; D may match TRBD1 or TRBD2 (5 bases each). The CDR3 runs to 16 residues. Germline CDR1 SNHLY, CDR2 FYNNEI. V lost 8 bases, J lost 4 bases, and 21 bases lay in between. The CDR3: CASGIMGESKYNEQFF. CDR3 nucleotide sequence: TGTGCCAGCGGGATAATGGGGGAATCAAAGTACAATGAGCAGTTCTTC.

This clone ranks as medium-sized. V usage is TRBV4-1 and J usage is TRBJ1-5, with 7 positions matching TRBD1. This CDR3 is built from 13 residues. CDR1 and CDR2 from the germline V gene are MGHRA and YSYEKL. V shed 4 bases and J 7 bases; nucleotides not matched to a gene: 4. This CDR3 is CASSPGTEQPQHF. The DNA of the CDR3 is TGCGCCAGCAGCCCTGGGACAGAACAGCCCCAGCATTTT.

The CDR3 DNA follows: TGTGCCAGCAGGGGGGTGAGAAAGGGATCACCCCTCCACTTT. The encoded protein is CASRGVRKGSPLHF. V gene TRBV5-6 combines with J gene TRBJ1-6; weak D call: TRBD1 (5 bases). The CDR3 is made up of 14 amino acids. V shed 5 bases and J shed 10 bases, with 16 bases lying between them. From germline, CDR1 is SGHDT and CDR2 YYEEEE.

V is TRBV7-2 and J is TRBJ2-7, with D perhaps matching TRBD2 (5 bases). Germline loops: CDR1 SGHTA, CDR2 FQGNSA. The CDR3 sequence is 14 residues long. Trimming removed 4 bases from V and 3 bases from J, with 13 bases in between. DNA for the CDR3: TGTGCCAGCAGCTCGCTAGCTAGCAGCTACGAGCAGTACTTC. It encodes CASSSLASSYEQYF.

This clone is labeled as medium-sized. The V gene is TRBV7-6, the J gene TRBJ2-1; 10 bases fit TRBD2. The CDR3 extends over 15 amino acids. Germline CDR1 SGHVS, CDR2 FNYEAQ. The ends lost 5 bases at V and 7 bases at J; junction bases unmatched: 8. This CDR3 is CASSRSGGARNEQFF. Written as DNA, the CDR3 is TGTGCCAGCAGCAGAAGCGGGGGGGCTAGAAATGAGCAGTTCTTC. The variable domain in full, completed from reference TRBV7-6 and TRBJ2-1, reads GAGVSQSPRYKVTKRGQDVALRCDPISGHVSLYWYRQALGQGPEFLTYFNYEAQQDKSGLPNDRFSAERPEGSISTLTIQRTEQRDSAMYRCASSRSGGARNEQFFGPGTRLTVL.

V usage is TRBV2 and J usage is TRBJ1-2; the D gene is possibly TRBD1 (5 bases). V lost 4 bases, J lost 8 bases, and 11 bases lay in between. The CDR3 is 12 residues long. From germline, CDR1 is SNHLY and CDR2 FYNNEI. The CDR3 loop is CASSVNRQGYTF. The CDR3 region has the DNA TGTGCCAGCAGTGTCAACAGGCAAGGCTACACCTTC.

V and J are TRBV28 and TRBJ1-5; D is uncertain. Germline loops: CDR1 MDHEN, CDR2 SYDVKM. This CDR3 has 12 amino acids. V gave up 10 bases and J gave up 4 bases, with 11 bases separating them. CDR3 in DNA: TGTGCCATTAAGGGAGGAAATCAGCCCCAGCATTTT. Its protein product is CAIKGGNQPQHF. Complete variable domain (other parts from reference TRBV28 and TRBJ1-5): DVKVTQSSRYLVKRTGEKVFLECVQDMDHENMFWYRQDPGLGLRLIYFSYDVKMKEKGDIPEGYSVSREKKERFSLILESASTNQTSMYLCAIKGGNQPQHFGDGTRLSIL.

The chain combines TRBV6-5 with TRBJ2-2; 10 nucleotides line up with TRBD2. The V and J ends lost 6 bases and 1 base, in that order; junction bases with no gene match: 2. The germline CDR1 and CDR2 sequences are MNHEY and SVGAGI. This CDR3 spans 15 amino acids. Here the CDR3 reads CASSRLAGNTGELFF. In DNA form, the CDR3 reads TGTGCCAGCAGCCGACTAGCGGGGAACACCGGGGAGCTGTTTTTT.

V and J are TRBV7-2 and TRBJ2-5; D gene unclear. Germline V gene lookup returns CDR1 SGHTA and CDR2 FQGNSA. The CDR3 runs 13 residues. Trimming took off 6 bases at V and 2 bases at J, with 10 bases between the two ends. Here the CDR3 DNA reads TGTGCCAGCAGTCGGGCCAGACAAGAGACCCAGTACTTC. It encodes CASSRARQETQYF.

The genes are TRBV20-1 and TRBJ1-1, with 9 nucleotides matching TRBD1. The V gene's germline CDR1 is DFQATT and CDR2 SNEGSKA (reference sequence). This CDR3 spans 11 amino acids. The V gene end was trimmed by 3 bases and the J gene end by 9 bases; junction bases not matched to a gene: 2. The CDR3 nucleotides are TGCAGTGCTAGGACAGGGGGAAAAGCTTTCTTT. Protein product: CSARTGGKAFF.

The chain links TRBV29-1 to TRBJ1-2; TRBD1 is a possible D gene (5 bases). Trimming shortened V by 6 bases and J by 5 bases, and 10 bases separated the two germline ends. The V gene's germline CDR1 is SQVTM and CDR2 ANQGSEA. The CDR3 has 11 residues. The CDR3 loop is CSVEGSYGYTF. DNA of the CDR3: TGCAGCGTCGAGGGGTCATATGGCTACACCTTC.

The rearrangement links TRBV6-5 to TRBJ2-7; 8 bases map to TRBD1. The CDR3 runs to 16 residues. Per germline, CDR1 MNHEY and CDR2 SVGAGI. V dropped 0 bases and J dropped 4; count of bases not matched to a gene: 8. The CDR3 nucleotides are TGTGCCAGCAGTTACTCGGACAGGGCCGTGATTTACGAGCAGTACTTC. This translates into CASSYSDRAVIYEQYF.

This clone came up a few times. The chain couples TRBV4-3 to TRBJ2-1, with 7 bases aligning to TRBD2. Germline V gene sequence: CDR1 LGHNA, CDR2 YSLEER. The V segment lost 2 bases and the J segment 6 bases; nucleotides outside the gene matches: 10. The CDR3 is 16 amino acids. The CDR3 sequence: CASSQQPPGRSNEQFF. DNA of the CDR3: TGCGCCAGCAGCCAACAGCCGCCCGGGAGGAGCAATGAGCAGTTCTTC.

The rearrangement joins TRBV7-9 to TRBJ2-5; a weak D match, TRBD1 (5 bases). The CDR3 is made up of 15 amino acids. Germline loops: CDR1 SEHNR, CDR2 FQNEAQ (reference sequence). V lost 3 bases, J lost 5 bases, and 16 bases lay in between. The CDR3 protein is CASSFRQVTAETQYF. Here the CDR3 DNA reads TGTGCCAGCAGCTTCCGTCAGGTGACAGCGGAGACCCAGTACTTC.

CDR3 loop: CASRGTRSGNTIYF. In nucleotides, the CDR3 is TGTGCCAGCAGAGGGACACGATCTGGAAACACCATATATTTT. The rearrangement joins TRBV6-1 to TRBJ1-3, with TRBD1 as a possible D gene (6 bases). The CDR3 runs 14 residues. V was pared by 6 bases and J by 1 base, with 10 bases between. Per germline, CDR1 MNHNS and CDR2 SASEGT.

The V gene is TRBV4-2, the J gene TRBJ1-1; tentative D call: TRBD1 (6 bases). Germline CDR1 reads LGHNA; CDR2 reads YNFKEQ. This CDR3 contains 17 residues. Trimming removed 4 bases from V and 1 base from J, with 19 bases in between. Here the CDR3 reads CASSRLPQGAANTEAFF. DNA for the CDR3: TGTGCCAGCAGCCGGTTACCACAGGGAGCAGCGAACACTGAAGCTTTCTTT.

This clone was counted only a few times. CDR3 nucleotide sequence: TGCGCCAGCAGCCTCGCGGGGCGCCCCTACGAGCAGTACTTC. Residues: CASSLAGRPYEQYF. The chain is built from TRBV4-1 and TRBJ2-7, with D tentatively TRBD2 (6 bases). The germline V gene has CDR1 MGHRA and CDR2 YSYEKL. Trimming left V 4 bases short and J 2 bases short, with 12 bases between. The CDR3 consists of 14 residues.

The chain has TRBV6-1 and TRBJ2-6; D perhaps matches TRBD2 (5 bases). Trimming stripped 1 base from V and 9 bases from J, with 10 bases between. CDR1 and CDR2 from the germline V gene are MNHNS and SASEGT. CDR3 length equals 14 residues. CDR3: CASSEVSGYNVLTF. CDR3 nucleotide sequence: TGTGCCAGCAGTGAAGTAAGCGGATACAACGTCCTGACTTTC.

The chain recombines TRBV6-5 with TRBJ1-1; no clear D. Looked up from germline, CDR1 is MNHEY and CDR2 is SVGAGI. Trimming cost V 4 bases and J 3 bases, with 15 bases left between them. The CDR3 loop spans 15 amino acids. The CDR3 bases are TGTGCCAGCAGTTCCCCCAGCGGGAGGGACACTGAAGCTTTCTTT. Encoded protein: CASSSPSGRDTEAFF.

V is TRBV6-5 and J is TRBJ2-7; D is possibly TRBD1 (5 bases). The CDR3 is 13 residues long. Germline CDR1 reads MNHEY; CDR2 reads SVGAGI. With 2 bases removed from V and 5 bases from J, the gap between germline ends came to 10 bases. The CDR3 spells CASSYRGRNEQYF. The CDR3, as DNA: TGTGCCAGCAGTTACAGGGGCAGGAACGAGCAGTACTTC.

This clone was recorded only once. V is TRBV29-1 and J is TRBJ2-5, with a tentative D call TRBD1 (5 bases). The V end lost 0 bases, the J end lost 4 bases, and 18 bases lay between the germline ends. CDR1 is SQVTM and CDR2 is ANQGSEA in the germline V gene. CDR3 length: 16 residues. CDR3 region: CSVEDRAGKALETQYF. CDR3 sequence (DNA): TGCAGCGTTGAAGATCGGGCAGGGAAGGCTCTAGAGACCCAGTACTTC.

The rearrangement uses TRBV29-1 and TRBJ1-1, with D unclear. The ends were cut back, 0 bases at V and 10 bases at J, with 12 bases in the middle. CDR1 and CDR2 (germline): SQVTM, ANQGSEA. CDR3 length equals 12 residues. CDR3 nucleotide sequence: TGCAGCGTTGAAGAAAATACACTAGTAGCTTTCTTT. It encodes CSVEENTLVAFF.

The chain links TRBV10-2 to TRBJ2-5, with D maybe TRBD1 (5 bases). CDR3 size: 14 residues. Germline V gene lookup returns CDR1 WSHSY and CDR2 SAAADI. The germline V and J ends were trimmed by 4 bases and 4 bases, with 13 bases remaining between them. CDR3 region: CASSVVLQGETQYF. Written as DNA, the CDR3 is TGCGCCAGCAGTGTGGTCCTCCAGGGAGAGACCCAGTACTTC.